The rows below give T cell receptor beta chains drawn from one sample of a study of yellow fever vaccine responses in identical twins. TCRdb independently ran MiXCR on the RT-PCR reads; one entry per CDR3 protein. This table holds hundreds of distinct CDR3 sequences, about 88% found once. The input for sequencing was T cells from blood (PBMCs), unsorted or a sorted subset (not recorded which), taken before or after yellow fever vaccination (not recorded which). Receptor source: a female donor who received the yellow fever vaccine. Each CDR3 is given with its conserved first and last residue. D genes are given only for firm matches. The size field is filled for only some rows; it gives once, few, many or a size class.

j_gene | v_gene | d_gene | abundance | CDR3aa | CDR3nt
TRBJ2-3 | TRBV11-1 | NA | once | CASRRTTDTQYF | TGTGCCAGCAGGCGTACCACAGATACGCAGTATTTT
TRBJ2-7 | TRBV5-1 | TRBD2 | NA | CASSLSGGSSYEQYF | TGCGCCAGCAGCTTGTCGGGGGGTAGCTCCTACGAGCAGTACTTC
TRBJ1-2 | TRBV7-2 | NA | NA | CASSLGQKFYGYTF | TGTGCCAGCAGCTTAGGGCAGAAATTCTATGGCTACACCTTC
TRBJ2-1 | TRBV15 | NA | NA | CATSRERREQFF | TGTGCCACCAGCAGAGAGCGGCGTGAGCAGTTCTTC
TRBJ2-3 | TRBV29-1 | NA | NA | CSVDARTQYF | TGCAGCGTTGACGCTCGTACGCAGTATTTT
TRBJ1-5 | TRBV11-1 | NA | NA | CASSLGPQRNQPQHF | TGTGCCAGCAGCTTAGGGCCCCAGCGAAATCAGCCCCAGCATTTT
TRBJ1-5 | TRBV30 | NA | NA | CAWSRGGHQPQHF | TGTGCCTGGAGTAGGGGAGGACATCAGCCCCAGCATTTT
TRBJ2-1 | TRBV20-1 | TRBD2 | NA | CSAVAGENEQFF | TGCAGTGCTGTAGCGGGGGAAAATGAGCAGTTCTTC
TRBJ1-1 | TRBV10-1 | TRBD1 | NA | CARPTGGRAFF | TGCGCCAGACCTACAGGGGGCAGGGCTTTCTTT
TRBJ2-7 | TRBV10-3 | NA | NA | CAIKGAESSYEQYF | TGTGCCATCAAGGGAGCGGAAAGCTCCTACGAGCAGTACTTC
TRBJ1-1 | TRBV10-1 | NA | few | CASSLQGNTEAFF | TGCGCCAGCAGTTTACAGGGGAACACTGAAGCTTTCTTT
TRBJ2-1 | TRBV15 | NA | NA | CATSRVISLDNEQFF | TGTGCCACCAGCAGAGTTATTAGTTTGGACAATGAGCAGTTCTTC
TRBJ1-1 | TRBV15 | TRBD1 | NA | CATSSPKTGGNTEAFF | TGTGCCACCAGCAGCCCGAAGACAGGGGGGAACACTGAAGCTTTCTTT
TRBJ1-5 | TRBV10-1 | NA | NA | CASSNGRNQPQHF | TGCGCCAGCAGTAACGGACGGAATCAGCCCCAGCATTTT
TRBJ1-2 | TRBV30 | NA | once | CAWSDEEDYGYTF | TGTGCCTGGAGTGACGAGGAGGACTATGGCTACACCTTC
TRBJ2-7 | TRBV11-3 | NA | few | CASRAIGGGYEQYF | TGTGCCAGCAGGGCTATTGGTGGGGGCTACGAGCAGTACTTC
TRBJ2-7 | TRBV27 | NA | NA | CASSQHDSYEQYF | TGTGCCAGCAGTCAACATGACAGTTACGAGCAGTACTTC
TRBJ1-2 | TRBV30 | NA | NA | CAWSVSGNYGYTF | TGTGCCTGGAGTGTTAGTGGTAACTATGGCTACACCTTC
TRBJ1-5 | TRBV4-1 | NA | once | CAPPFGHISNQPQHF | TGCGCCCCCCCCTTCGGGCACATTAGCAATCAGCCCCAGCATTTT
TRBJ2-7 | TRBV7-2 | NA | NA | CASSLVSEQYF | TGTGCCAGCAGCTTAGTGTCCGAGCAGTACTTC
TRBJ2-1 | TRBV15 | NA | few | CATSSPRGRGSYNEQFF | TGTGCCACCAGCAGCCCAAGGGGCAGGGGCTCCTACAATGAGCAGTTCTTC
TRBJ1-1 | TRBV12-3/TRBV12-4 | NA | NA | CASSSSGNTEAFF | TGTGCCAGCAGTTCTTCAGGGAACACTGAAGCTTTCTTT
TRBJ2-5 | TRBV11-3 | NA | once | CASSLSRGGSQYF | TGTGCCAGCAGCTTGTCAAGGGGGGGCTCCCAGTACTTC
TRBJ2-4 | TRBV11-2 | NA | once | CASSLGRTAAQNIQYF | TGTGCCAGCAGCTTAGGCCGGACAGCGGCACAAAACATTCAGTACTTC
TRBJ2-5 | TRBV29-1 | NA | NA | CSALDGRETQYF | TGCAGCGCTCTGGACGGTCGAGAGACCCAGTACTTC
TRBJ2-1 | TRBV11-1 | TRBD2 | NA | CASSSGTYNEQFF | TGTGCCAGCAGCAGCGGGACCTACAATGAGCAGTTCTTC
TRBJ1-2 | TRBV15 | NA | NA | CATSRDPGPANGYTF | TGTGCCACCAGCAGAGATCCGGGGCCCGCGAATGGCTACACCTTC
TRBJ1-5 | TRBV5-4 | NA | NA | CASSLGASGNQPQHF | TGTGCCAGCAGCTTGGGTGCATCCGGCAATCAGCCCCAGCATTTT
TRBJ1-1 | TRBV5-6 | NA | NA | CASSLREGTNTEAFF | TGTGCCAGCAGCTTGAGGGAGGGTACCAACACTGAAGCTTTCTTT
TRBJ1-1 | TRBV18 | NA | once | CASSPTANTEAFF | TGTGCCAGCTCACCGACAGCGAACACTGAAGCTTTCTTT
TRBJ2-5 | TRBV5-1 | TRBD1 | NA | CASSPRTGQQETQYF | TGCGCCAGCAGCCCCAGGACAGGACAGCAAGAGACCCAGTACTTC
TRBJ2-1 | TRBV20-1 | NA | NA | CSARASKSNEQFF | TGCAGTGCTAGAGCGTCCAAGTCAAATGAGCAGTTCTTC
TRBJ1-1 | TRBV3-1 | NA | NA | CASSQGQSEAFF | TGTGCCAGCAGCCAAGGACAGTCTGAAGCTTTCTTT
TRBJ1-2 | TRBV15 | NA | NA | CATSRAAGTAYGYTF | TGTGCCACCAGCAGAGCGGCCGGGACGGCCTATGGCTACACCTTC
TRBJ2-3 | TRBV9 | TRBD1 | NA | CASSAAGTGGTDTQYF | TGTGCCAGCAGCGCAGCCGGGACAGGGGGCACAGATACGCAGTATTTT
TRBJ2-5 | TRBV9 | NA | NA | CASSVAFGALETQYF | TGTGCCAGCAGCGTAGCCTTCGGGGCTTTAGAGACCCAGTACTTC
TRBJ1-1 | TRBV4-3 | NA | NA | CASSRQGRESAFF | TGCGCCAGCAGCCGCCAGGGACGAGAGAGCGCTTTCTTT
TRBJ2-3 | TRBV4-2 | TRBD2 | NA | CASSHPPPLAGGEGTQYF | TGTGCCAGCAGCCACCCACCCCCACTAGCGGGGGGCGAGGGTACGCAGTATTTT
TRBJ2-3 | TRBV11-3 | NA | NA | CASSLGTHRYDTQYF | TGTGCCAGCAGCTTAGGGACCCACCGGTACGATACGCAGTATTTT
TRBJ2-3 | TRBV11-3 | NA | hyperexpanded | CASSLQGDTQYF | TGTGCCAGCAGCTTGCAGGGAGATACGCAGTATTTT
TRBJ1-1 | TRBV4-1 | NA | NA | CASRGPLMNTEAFF | TGCGCCAGCAGAGGGCCCCTCATGAACACTGAAGCTTTCTTT
TRBJ1-2 | TRBV5-5 | TRBD1 | NA | CASSSYTQGDGGYTF | TGTGCCAGCAGCTCCTACACCCAGGGGGACGGTGGCTACACCTTC
TRBJ2-1 | TRBV30 | NA | NA | CAWREDSYNEQFF | TGTGCCTGGAGAGAGGACAGCTACAATGAGCAGTTCTTC
TRBJ2-7 | TRBV29-1 | TRBD2 | NA | CSGSSGFGEQYF | TGCAGCGGCTCTAGCGGTTTTGGCGAGCAGTACTTC
TRBJ2-1 | TRBV7-9 | NA | NA | CASSLAEYNEQFF | TGTGCCAGCAGCTTAGCAGAGTACAATGAGCAGTTCTTC
TRBJ2-1 | TRBV5-1 | NA | NA | CASSLEGRGEQFF | TGCGCCAGCAGCTTGGAAGGCCGCGGTGAGCAGTTCTTC
TRBJ2-1 | TRBV11-1 | TRBD2 | NA | CASSPPVWTSDPKDNEQFF | TGTGCCAGCAGTCCTCCCGTGTGGACTAGCGACCCTAAGGACAATGAGCAGTTCTTC
TRBJ2-5 | TRBV13 | TRBD1 | once | CASSLGTGRRETQYF | TGTGCCAGCAGCTTAGGGACAGGGCGACGGGAGACCCAGTACTTC
TRBJ1-4 | TRBV10-3 | TRBD1 | NA | CAISEQTGQLNEKLFF | TGTGCCATCAGTGAGCAAACGGGACAGCTTAATGAAAAACTGTTTTTT
TRBJ2-7 | TRBV9 | NA | NA | CASSAGGGRYEQYF | TGTGCCAGCAGCGCTGGAGGCGGCCGCTACGAGCAGTACTTC
TRBJ2-7 | TRBV7-2 | NA | NA | CASSLGRGEQYF | TGTGCCAGCAGCTTAGGAAGAGGCGAGCAGTACTTC
TRBJ1-5 | TRBV11-3 | TRBD1 | NA | CASSLGAGGGQPQHF | TGTGCCAGCAGCTTAGGGGCAGGGGGAGGTCAGCCCCAGCATTTT
TRBJ2-7 | TRBV5-1 | NA | NA | CASSAQDTYEQYF | TGCGCCAGCAGCGCACAGGATACCTACGAGCAGTACTTC
TRBJ1-3 | TRBV5-5 | TRBD1 | NA | CASSWAAPTGGNTIYF | TGTGCCAGCAGCTGGGCGGCACCGACAGGGGGAAACACCATATATTTT